Listed below are T cell receptor beta chains from one sample, sequenced in a study of T cells expressing NK-cell markers. TCRdb re-called the 5' RACE reads and catalogs CDR3 proteins one per entry, DNA excluded. In all, the sample yields 500,000 to 700,000 distinct CDR3 sequences. Specimen: blood T cells: a sorted CD56 or NKG2C T cell subset, CD4+ or CD8+ T cells, or bulk PBMC T cells (not recorded which). Source of these receptors: a man aged 18 to 29 in good health. Each CDR3 is given with its conserved first and last residue.

J,V,CDR3
TRBJ2-7,TRBV29-1,CSVELGQGAYEQYF
TRBJ2-1,TRBV11-2,CASSSGRASGEQFF
TRBJ2-2,TRBV18,CASSPQGLADTGELFF
TRBJ2-1,TRBV12-3/TRBV12-4,CASRHTGAGPYNEQFF
TRBJ2-2,TRBV19,CASTPILNTGELFF
TRBJ1-5,TRBV29-1,CSVAATGGMWEPQHF
TRBJ1-5,TRBV12-3/TRBV12-4,CASTLRGGNQPQHF
TRBJ2-7,TRBV12-3/TRBV12-4,CASSFEGTVSYEQYF
TRBJ1-3,TRBV15,CATSRDHSGNRFTTLGNTIYF
TRBJ2-2,TRBV20-1,CSARAGIPTGELFF
TRBJ2-4,TRBV18,CASSPGASGSMAKNIQYF
TRBJ2-1,TRBV5-1,CASSLDSRRNSYNEQFF
TRBJ2-3,TRBV29-1,CSARTGIGADTQYF
TRBJ2-5,TRBV11-2,CASSLDGSLRGETQYF
TRBJ2-1,TRBV7-9,CASSPGLVQFF
TRBJ1-2,TRBV29-1,CSDVTGRANYGYTF
TRBJ2-7,TRBV28,CASSLLAGRGAYEQYF
TRBJ2-1,TRBV5-1,CASSPRTGPNTKQFF
TRBJ2-2,TRBV20-1,CSAQGREIGGELFF
TRBJ2-1,TRBV12-3/TRBV12-4,CAGSMTGGPYNEQFF
TRBJ2-3,TRBV5-1,CASSLARTGGVADTQYF
TRBJ2-6,TRBV29-1,CSVASAGGAGANVLTF
TRBJ1-1,TRBV5-1,CASLGQGNTEAFF
TRBJ1-1,TRBV3-1,CASSQAVGGYTEAFF
TRBJ2-7,TRBV29-1,CSVKGRMSSYEQYF
TRBJ1-2,TRBV7-9,CASSLGLSYGYTF
TRBJ2-1,TRBV6-2/TRBV6-3,CASRGTSGAGQFF
TRBJ1-2,TRBV11-2,CASSRGLYDREGNYGYTF
TRBJ2-5,TRBV7-2,CASMKSRVTETQYF
TRBJ2-7,TRBV4-3,CASSQDYRPSYEQYF
TRBJ2-7,TRBV2,CASSEAGAGGYEQYF
TRBJ2-3,TRBV7-6,CASTIGTSSTDTQYF
TRBJ2-7,TRBV20-1,CSATLAGRNYEQYF
TRBJ1-1,TRBV6-5,CASRIRQGNTEAFF
TRBJ2-3,TRBV19,CASSIVRLAGGYTDTQYF
TRBJ1-1,TRBV4-2,CASSQERWANTEAFF
TRBJ1-4,TRBV7-9,CASSQQGMAEKLFF
TRBJ1-2,TRBV20-1,CSASLPVPTRGYTF
TRBJ2-7,TRBV18,CASSPTGGVSYEQYF
TRBJ1-2,TRBV29-1,CSVLKDSFDGYTF
TRBJ2-1,TRBV7-7,CASSPGGTRTMDEQFF
TRBJ2-2,TRBV4-2,CASSQVGGLGGELFF
TRBJ2-3,TRBV11-3,CASSARQGSYTQYF
TRBJ2-3,TRBV10-3,CASSPETFTDTQYF
TRBJ2-1,TRBV12-3/TRBV12-4,CASSPRGGRAQNNEQFF
TRBJ2-5,TRBV24-1,CATSDPQGVGETQYF
TRBJ1-4,TRBV7-8,CASSFEGQGGEKLFF
TRBJ2-7,TRBV20-1,CSAKTPGTSNYEQYF
TRBJ2-3,TRBV9,CASSAPSGGPEYF
TRBJ2-3,TRBV9,CASSPFLRRASTDTQYF
TRBJ1-1,TRBV20-1,CSARDGGSGNTEAFF
TRBJ2-3,TRBV7-2,CASSYQGASTDTQYF
TRBJ2-7,TRBV9,CASSKGGTGLKTYEQYF
TRBJ2-1,TRBV7-7,CASGSSEYNEQFF
TRBJ1-1,TRBV19,CASSLGATGDTEAFF
TRBJ2-1,TRBV12-5,CASGRGVSYNEQFF
TRBJ2-5,TRBV10-3,CAISTTAGAQETQYF
TRBJ2-2,TRBV5-1,CASTNPTGKTGELFF